This T cell receptor (beta chain) was captured by sequencing in a study of blood T cell repertoires in COVID-19. Sequenced by immunoSEQ multiplex PCR; TCRdb stores in-frame clones only, minus some. The sample records 100,000 to 130,000 clones, 55% to 75% being singletons. This receptor was identified in a woman aged 40 to 50 with acute or convalescent COVID-19. Sequencing was carried out using peripheral blood.

CDR3 bases: TGTGCCAGCGCCTGGGACAGAGAAGAGACCCAGTACTTC. It specifies CASAWDREETQYF. The genes are TRBV6-5 and TRBJ2-5; 7 bases line up with TRBD1. CDR3 length: 13 amino acids. Germline lookup yields CDR1 MNHEY and CDR2 SVGAGI. Trimming at V came to 8 bases and at J to 3 bases, leaving 6 bases not matched to a gene.